These 18 T cell receptor beta chains came from one sample sequenced in a study of response to subunit inactivated influenza vaccine. TCRdb reanalysed the RT-PCR reads using MiXCR and keeps one entry per CDR3 protein. The table includes around 760,000 distinct CDR3 sequences, roughly 13% detected once. The sample consisted of PBMCs from blood, taken around 14 days before vaccination. These receptors all stem from a man aged 50 or older who received an inactivated influenza vaccine.

Only a few counts were recorded for this clonotype. The V call is TRBV5-1, the J call TRBJ2-7; TRBD2 matches at 7 bases. The V segment lost 0 bases and the J segment 6 bases; nucleotides outside the gene matches: 9. The CDR3 is made up of 15 amino acids. Germline V gene sequence: CDR1 SGHRS, CDR2 YFSETQ. The CDR3 bases are TGCGCCAGCAGCTTGGGTAGCGGGCGAATGGGCGAGCAGTACTTC. It encodes CASSLGSGRMGEQYF. Full variable domain (rest looked up from reference TRBV5-1 and TRBJ2-7): KAGVTQTPRYLIKTRGQQVTLSCSPISGHRSVSWYQQTPGQGLQFLFEYFSETQRNKGNFPGRFSGRQFSNSRSEMNVSTLELGDSALYLCASSLGSGRMGEQYFGPGTRLTVT.

The V call is TRBV6-2 or TRBV6-3, the J call TRBJ2-7, with D tentatively TRBD1 (6 bases). V lost 8 bases to trimming and J lost 6 bases, with 17 bases between them. The CDR3 loop spans 13 amino acids. Germline CDR1 reads MNHEY; CDR2 reads SVGEGT. CDR3 protein: CASERDKVSEQYF. CDR3 bases: TGTGCCAGCGAGAGGGACAAAGTGAGCGAGCAGTACTTC.

The V call is TRBV18, the J call TRBJ1-1; D uncertain. The V gene's germline CDR1 is KGHSH and CDR2 LQKENI. Trimming left V 3 bases short and J 2 bases short, with 13 bases between. The CDR3 contains 15 residues. CDR3 sequence: CASSPAGYRNTEAFF. CDR3 coding DNA: TGTGCCAGCTCACCCGCCGGATATCGCAACACTGAAGCTTTCTTT. Drawing the rest from reference TRBV18 and TRBJ1-1, the complete variable domain is NAGVMQNPRHLVRRRGQEARLRCSPMKGHSHVYWYRQLPEEGLKFMVYLQKENIIDESGMPKERFSAEFPKEGPSILRIQQVVRGDSAAYFCASSPAGYRNTEAFFGQGTRLTVV.

This clonotype was counted between two and nine times. The V gene is TRBV27, the J gene TRBJ1-5; TRBD1 aligns across 8 bases. Looked up from germline, CDR1 is MNHEY and CDR2 is SMNVEV (reference sequence). CDR3 length equals 15 residues. Germline trimming cut 0 bases from V and 13 bases from J; bases unmatched to any gene: 11. The CDR3 is CASSLSGQVGLDQHF. The CDR3 coding sequence is TGTGCCAGCAGTTTATCGGGACAGGTTGGGCTGGATCAGCATTTT.

This chain joins TRBV28 and TRBJ2-1, with 11 bases identical to TRBD2. Germline V CDR1 and CDR2: MDHEN, SYDVKM. V shed 2 bases, J shed 9 bases, and the junction held 9 bases outside the gene matches. This CDR3 comprises 16 residues. CDR3 residues: CASSLIGVSGRGEQFF. DNA for the CDR3: TGTGCCAGCAGTTTAATCGGGGTTAGCGGGAGGGGTGAGCAGTTCTTC.

This clonotype was observed a few times. The genes are TRBV11-1 and TRBJ2-2, with D possibly matching TRBD2 (5 bases). Trimming cost V 4 bases and J 3 bases, with 21 bases left between them. The CDR3 totals 18 residues. CDR1 is SGHAT and CDR2 is FQDESV in the germline V gene (reference sequence). CDR3 region: CASSSTPGREWDTGELFF. The CDR3 region has the DNA TGTGCCAGCAGCTCGACCCCCGGACGGGAATGGGACACCGGGGAGCTGTTTTTT.

CDR3 bases: TGTGCCAGCAGTGAAATAGGGTCCAACATTCAGTACTTC. It encodes CASSEIGSNIQYF. This chain connects TRBV6-1 to TRBJ2-4, with no clear D. CDR1 and CDR2 from the germline V gene are MNHNS and SASEGT. This CDR3 spans 13 amino acids. V lost 2 bases and J 7 bases, leaving 9 bases between the germline ends.

The chain has TRBV28 and TRBJ2-4; D not certain. Germline CDR1 and CDR2: MDHEN and SYDVKM. V was trimmed by 2 bases and J by 1 base, leaving 9 bases between them. CDR3 length: 15 residues. CDR3 sequence (DNA): TGTGCCAGCAGTTTAATCTTAGAGGCCAAAAACATTCAGTACTTC. Residues: CASSLILEAKNIQYF.

The rearrangement links TRBV6-2 or TRBV6-3 to TRBJ2-5, with D perhaps TRBD2 (6 bases). The CDR3 totals 15 residues. Germline V gene data show CDR1 as MNHEY and CDR2 as SVGEGT. Trimming stripped 1 base from V and 9 bases from J, with 18 bases between. This chain's CDR3 is CASSYFSPRGGAQYF. CDR3 sequence (DNA): TGTGCCAGCAGTTACTTCAGCCCCCGCGGAGGGGCCCAGTACTTC.

The DNA for the CDR3 is TGTGCCATCAGTGGAGGACTAGCGGGAACTAATGAGCAGTTCTTC. This gives the protein CAISGGLAGTNEQFF. This chain links TRBV10-3 with TRBJ2-1, with 12 bases aligning to TRBD2. Germline-derived CDR1 and CDR2 are ENHRY and SYGVKD. With V trimmed by 4 bases and J by 7 bases, 5 bases remained unmatched. There are 15 residues in the CDR3.

Ten or more counts support this clonotype. This chain uses TRBV20-1 with TRBJ2-1, with D tentatively TRBD1 (6 bases). Per germline, CDR1 DFQATT and CDR2 SNEGSKA (reference sequence). The CDR3 runs to 13 residues. V gave up 5 bases and J gave up 0 bases, with 8 bases separating them. CDR3 DNA: TGCAGTGCTGGGGACACCTCCTACAATGAGCAGTTCTTC. Its translation is CSAGDTSYNEQFF.

The chain uses TRBV7-9 and TRBJ1-1; 9 bases are a match to TRBD1. CDR3 length: 16 residues. Germline V CDR1 and CDR2: SEHNR, FQNEAQ (reference sequence). Germline trimming cut 5 bases from V and 5 bases from J; bases unmatched to any gene: 12. Here the CDR3 DNA reads TGTGCCAGCAGCAGAATACAGGGGGCGCGAAGGACTGAAGCTTTCTTT. Translation: CASSRIQGARRTEAFF.

This clonotype was seen ten or more times. The rearrangement uses TRBV28 and TRBJ1-4; D gene uncertain. Germline V CDR1 and CDR2: MDHEN, SYDVKM. The CDR3 runs to 14 residues. Trimming cost V 3 bases and J 5 bases, with 10 bases left between them. The CDR3 bases are TGTGCCAGCAGTTTCTGGACGAACAATGAAAAACTGTTTTTT. As protein: CASSFWTNNEKLFF.

As concerns this clonotype: At one boundary the junction diverges from the germline segment, which might be a read error. This chain connects TRBV7-7 to TRBJ2-5; the D gene is possibly TRBD2 (5 bases). CDR3 length: 14 amino acids. Germline CDR1 SSHAT, CDR2 FNYEAQ (reference sequence). DNA for the CDR3: TGTGCTAGCAGCTTATACGGGGTTCAGGAGACCCAGTACTTC. This encodes CASSLYGVQETQYF.

This sequence joins TRBV18 and TRBJ1-4, with 8 bases fitting TRBD1. Germline V CDR1 and CDR2: KGHSH, LQKENI. With 4 bases clipped from V and 4 bases from J, the junction kept 5 bases outside the gene matches. The CDR3 spans 15 residues. The chain's CDR3 is CASSRGQGDNEKLFF. Written as DNA, the CDR3 is TGTGCCAGCTCACGTGGACAGGGTGATAATGAAAAACTGTTTTTT.

In this sample, this clonotype turned up many times. This rearrangement joins TRBV2 to TRBJ1-1; TRBD1 matches at 9 bases. CDR3 size: 16 residues. Germline-derived CDR1 and CDR2 are SNHLY and FYNNEI. With 6 bases clipped from V and 6 bases from J, the junction kept 14 bases outside the gene matches. CDR3 coding DNA: TGTGCCAGCAGCGGGATGCCGGGACAGGGTTTACCTGAAGCTTTCTTT. It translates to CASSGMPGQGLPEAFF.

In this sample, this clonotype turned up a few times. V usage is TRBV5-4 and J usage is TRBJ2-7; 7 bases agree with TRBD2. CDR1 is SGHNT, CDR2 YYREEE, per germline (reference sequence). This CDR3 is built from 15 residues. J gave up 1 base and V 4 bases, and 8 bases lay outside the gene matches. CDR3 DNA: TGTGCCAGCAGCCCCGCCGGGACTAAGTCCTACGAGCAGTACTTC. It codes for CASSPAGTKSYEQYF. Looking up the rest from reference TRBV5-4 and TRBJ2-7 gives the full variable domain: ETGVTQSPTHLIKTRGQQVTLRCSSQSGHNTVSWYQQALGQGPQFIFQYYREEENGRGNFPPRFSGLQFPNYSSELNVNALELDDSALYLCASSPAGTKSYEQYFGPGTRLTVT.

The rearrangement joins TRBV5-5 to TRBJ2-7; tentative D call: TRBD1 (5 bases). Trimming removed 7 bases from V and 6 bases from J, with 14 bases in between. Germline V gives CDR1 SGHKS, CDR2 YYEKEE (reference sequence). The CDR3 contains 12 residues. The CDR3: CASGIGQTEQYF. In DNA, the CDR3 is TGTGCCAGCGGCATTGGACAAACCGAGCAGTACTTC. The full variable domain, completed using reference TRBV5-5 and TRBJ2-7, is DAGVTQSPTHLIKTRGQQVTLRCSPISGHKSVSWYQQVLGQGPQFIFQYYEKEERGRGNFPDRFSARQFPNYSSELNVNALLLGDSALYLCASGIGQTEQYFGPGTRLTVT.